Listed here are 4 T cell receptor beta chains from one sample, sequenced in a study of T cell responses to AZD1222 COVID-19 vaccine. Libraries were prepared by immunoSEQ multiplex PCR; TCRdb keeps only in-frame clonotypes and omits some of them. This sample yields about 140,000 clones, of which 89% are seen a single time; about 4.8% belongs to the top ten. Sequences were derived from peripheral blood, sampled on day 0 of AZD1222 vaccination. The receptors derive from an adult in good health.

The chain carries TRBV27 and TRBJ2-7, with D perhaps TRBD2 (6 bases). The CDR3 spans 17 residues. Looked up from germline, CDR1 is MNHEY and CDR2 is SMNVEV (reference sequence). The ends were cut back, 6 bases at V and 2 bases at J, with 23 bases in the middle. The CDR3 DNA sequence: TGTGCCAGCAGCCCTACCCCCGGGGTTAGCGGAGCCTACGAGCAGTACTTC. The encoded protein is CASSPTPGVSGAYEQYF.

V is TRBV19 and J is TRBJ1-1, with TRBD1 as a possible D gene (5 bases). The germline V and J ends were trimmed by 5 bases and 3 bases, with 10 bases remaining between them. Germline V gene lookup returns CDR1 LNHDA and CDR2 SQIVND (reference sequence). The CDR3 length is 13 residues. Here the CDR3 reads CASSRRGDTEAFF. Written as DNA, the CDR3 is TGTGCCAGTAGTCGGCGGGGGGACACTGAAGCTTTCTTT.

In its sample, this clone was seen once. The chain has TRBV27 and TRBJ2-7; 8 positions agree with TRBD1. The CDR3 has 15 residues. V lost 7 bases, J lost 2 bases, and 10 bases stayed unmatched. The germline CDR1 and CDR2 sequences are MNHEY and SMNVEV (reference sequence). Here the CDR3 reads CASTHIGTGTYEQYF. Written as DNA, the CDR3 is TGTGCCAGCACCCACATTGGGACAGGCACCTACGAGCAGTACTTC.

This chain uses TRBV13 with TRBJ2-1, with a possible D match to TRBD1 (6 bases). This CDR3 has 18 amino acids. The V end lost 5 bases, the J end lost 0 bases, and 20 bases lay between the germline ends. Looked up from germline, CDR1 is PRHDT and CDR2 is FYEKMQ (reference sequence). CDR3 DNA sequence: TGTGCCAGCAGCCTAGAGGGTCTAGGGGACACCTCCTACAATGAGCAGTTCTTC. It encodes CASSLEGLGDTSYNEQFF.